Given below is one T cell receptor (beta chain) in context. The data are from a study of T cell repertoires in cytomegalovirus infection. On the study more broadly: Indications of both CMV infection and matching HLA type were provided by public TCR beta signatures.

MiXCR was run by TCRdb on the reads, yielding one entry per CDR3 protein. The sample carries 200,000 to 300,000 distinct CDR3 sequences, approximately 13% recorded once. Germline CDR1 and CDR2: MDHEN and SYDVKM. The CDR3 covers 12 residues. V was clipped by 3 bases and J by 7 bases, with 6 bases between them. The chain employs TRBV28 and TRBJ2-2, with D unresolved. This TCR came from a human donor in good health (CMV status not recorded). Some clones in this sample may be carry-over from other donors' samples. The source material was PBMCs. Written as DNA, the CDR3 is TGTGCCAGCAGTTTGGGTGTCGGGGAGCTGTTTTTT. Encoded protein: CASSLGVGELFF.